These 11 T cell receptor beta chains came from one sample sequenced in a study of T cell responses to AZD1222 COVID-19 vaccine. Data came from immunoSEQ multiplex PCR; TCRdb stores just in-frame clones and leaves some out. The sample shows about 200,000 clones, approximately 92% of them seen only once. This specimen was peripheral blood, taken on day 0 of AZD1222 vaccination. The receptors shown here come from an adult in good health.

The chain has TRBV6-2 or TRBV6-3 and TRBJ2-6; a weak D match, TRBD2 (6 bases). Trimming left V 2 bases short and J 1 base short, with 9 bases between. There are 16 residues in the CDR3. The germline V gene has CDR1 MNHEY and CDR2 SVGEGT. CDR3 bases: TGTGCCAGCAGTTACGGGCGGGGATCTGGGGCCAACGTCCTGACTTTC. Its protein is CASSYGRGSGANVLTF.

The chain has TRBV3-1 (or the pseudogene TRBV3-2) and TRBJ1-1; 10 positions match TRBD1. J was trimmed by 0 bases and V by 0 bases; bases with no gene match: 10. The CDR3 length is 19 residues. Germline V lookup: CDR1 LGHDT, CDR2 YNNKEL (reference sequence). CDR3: CASSQERSWDRGVNTEAFF. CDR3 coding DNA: TGTGCCAGCAGCCAAGAGAGGTCTTGGGACAGGGGTGTGAACACTGAAGCTTTCTTT.

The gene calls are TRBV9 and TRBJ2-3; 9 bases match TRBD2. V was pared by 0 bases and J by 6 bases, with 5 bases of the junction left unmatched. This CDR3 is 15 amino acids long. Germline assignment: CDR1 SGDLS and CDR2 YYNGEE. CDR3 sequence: CASSVGAGGYDTQYF. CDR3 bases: TGTGCCAGCAGCGTAGGTGCGGGGGGGTATGATACGCAGTATTTT.

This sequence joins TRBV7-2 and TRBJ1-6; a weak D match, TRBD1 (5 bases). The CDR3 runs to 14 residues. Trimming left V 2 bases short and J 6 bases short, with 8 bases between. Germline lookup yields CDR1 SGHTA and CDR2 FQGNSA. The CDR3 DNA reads TGTGCCAGCAGCTTAAAAGGGACTAATTCACCCCTCCACTTT. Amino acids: CASSLKGTNSPLHF.

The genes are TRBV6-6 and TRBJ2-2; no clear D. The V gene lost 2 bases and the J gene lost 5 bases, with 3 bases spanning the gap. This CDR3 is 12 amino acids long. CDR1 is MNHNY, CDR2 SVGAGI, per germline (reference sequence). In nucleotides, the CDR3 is TGTGCCAGCAGTTACCCGACCGGGGAGCTGTTTTTT. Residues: CASSYPTGELFF.

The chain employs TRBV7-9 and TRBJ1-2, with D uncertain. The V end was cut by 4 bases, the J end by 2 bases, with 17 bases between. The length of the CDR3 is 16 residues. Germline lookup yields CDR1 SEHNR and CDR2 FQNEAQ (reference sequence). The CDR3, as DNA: TGTGCCAGCAGCTCCCCCGACGAGGGAGTAAACTATGGCTACACCTTC. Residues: CASSSPDEGVNYGYTF.

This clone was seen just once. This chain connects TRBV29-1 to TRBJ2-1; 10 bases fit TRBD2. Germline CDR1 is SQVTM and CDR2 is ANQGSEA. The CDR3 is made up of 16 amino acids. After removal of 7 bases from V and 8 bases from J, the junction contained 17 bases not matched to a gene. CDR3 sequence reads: CSGLQIQRGGLDEQFF. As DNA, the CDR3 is TGCAGCGGCCTACAAATCCAGCGGGGGGGCCTCGATGAGCAGTTCTTC.

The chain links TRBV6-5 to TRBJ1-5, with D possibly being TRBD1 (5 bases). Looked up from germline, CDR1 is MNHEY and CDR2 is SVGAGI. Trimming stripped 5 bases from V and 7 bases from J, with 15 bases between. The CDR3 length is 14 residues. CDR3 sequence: CASSPGRGTQPQHF. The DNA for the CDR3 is TGTGCCAGCAGTCCCGGACGGGGGACCCAGCCCCAGCATTTT.

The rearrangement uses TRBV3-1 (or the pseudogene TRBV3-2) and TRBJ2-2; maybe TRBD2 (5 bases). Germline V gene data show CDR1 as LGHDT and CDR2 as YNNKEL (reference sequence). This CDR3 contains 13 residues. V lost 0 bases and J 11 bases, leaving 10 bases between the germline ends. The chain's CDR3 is CASSQDLRGELFF. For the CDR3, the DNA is TGTGCCAGCAGCCAAGATCTACGGGGAGAGCTGTTTTTT.

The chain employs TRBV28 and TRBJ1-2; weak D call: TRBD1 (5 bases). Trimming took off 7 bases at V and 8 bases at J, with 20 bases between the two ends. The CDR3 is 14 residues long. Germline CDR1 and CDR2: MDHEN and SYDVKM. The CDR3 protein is CASTRGGITEGYTF. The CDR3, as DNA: TGTGCCAGCACGAGGGGAGGGATTACTGAGGGCTACACCTTC.

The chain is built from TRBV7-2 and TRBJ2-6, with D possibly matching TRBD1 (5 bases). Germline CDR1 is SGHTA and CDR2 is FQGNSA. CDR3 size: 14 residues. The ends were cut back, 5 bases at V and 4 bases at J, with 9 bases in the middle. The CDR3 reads CASSVKGGANVLTF. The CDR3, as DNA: TGTGCCAGCAGCGTCAAGGGGGGGGCCAACGTCCTGACTTTC.